Below, one T cell receptor beta chain is given with its context. Its specificity is unknown. The germline CDR1 and CDR2 sequences are SGHTS and YDEGEE. The V gene lost 6 bases and the J gene lost 5 bases, with 20 bases spanning the gap. The CDR3 is made up of 15 amino acids. The record originates from a study of identical twins. Findings and caveats of the study: Researchers caution that invariant MAIT and iNKT cells could partly confound zero-insertion analyses. Out-of-frame alpha sequences common to twins were enriched for low generation probability.

With template switching, a universal primer site was added, and the cDNA carried unique molecular identifiers. TCRdb analysed the 5' RACE reads with MiXCR anew, one entry per CDR3 protein. The table records some 500,000 distinct CDR3 sequences, 14% of them present only once. These data were also filed under a second study, of yellow fever vaccine responses in identical twins.

The sequence was obtained from a woman aged 18-29 years in good health. This chain joins TRBV5-8 and TRBJ2-5; tentative D call: TRBD1 (6 bases). Material for sequencing was CD4+ T cells sorted from blood. The CDR3 DNA reads TGTGCCAGCAACCAGATGATGGGGGCCTCGGAGACCCAGTACTTC. Amino acid sequence: CASNQMMGASETQYF. The full variable domain, completed using reference TRBV5-8 and TRBJ2-5, is EAGVTQSPTHLIKTRGQQATLRCSPISGHTSVYWYQQALGLGLQFLLWYDEGEERNRGNFPPRFSGRQFPNYSSELNVNALELEDSALYLCASNQMMGASETQYFGPGTRLLVL.